Listed here are 11 T cell receptor beta chains from one sample, sequenced in a study of T-cell reconstitution after alpha-beta-depleted transplantation in children listed by TCRdb under 2016. The library was produced with PCR. The listed sequencing device is Illumina HiSeq 2500. Molecular barcoding was employed in the preparation of TCR libraries, with unique molecular identifiers being used to normalize TCRbeta repertoire quantification. In-frame beta chains were kept once TCRdb had trimmed the public reads at Q25 with fastp and called clones with MiXCR. Records with the same CDR3 protein are collapsed into one entry carrying the most frequent genes and DNA. Recorded for this sample are approximately 490,000 distinct CDR3 sequences; around 12% of them occurred a single time. The ten largest clones capture less than 6.5% of the sample. Sequences were derived from PBMCs from the stem cell graft donor, sampled from the stem cell graft. Receptors originate from a human donor who donated a stem cell graft to a child with combined immunodeficiency.

The CDR3 nucleotides are TGTGCAAGTCGCCTCCGGGACAGGGAATTT. This sequence encodes CASRLRDREF. This rearrangement joins TRBV12-2 to TRBJ1-5; TRBD1 is the table's D call, not checked against the DNA. TRBV12-2 has pseudogene status. This CDR3 has 10 residues.

This clonotype was counted only a few times. The CDR3 region has the DNA TGTGCCAGCAGTGGTCCTAGCGGGGGGGCGTTCAATGAGCAGTTCTTC. Amino acids: CASSGPSGGAFNEQFF. V usage is TRBV25-1 and J usage is TRBJ2-1; 12 positions agree with TRBD2. This CDR3 is 16 amino acids long. Germline assignment: CDR1 MGHDK and CDR2 SYGVNS. V lost 4 bases, J lost 6 bases, and 7 bases stayed unmatched.

V is TRBV4-3 and J is TRBJ1-6, with unresolved D. Trimming took off 1 base at V and 7 bases at J, with 8 bases between the two ends. The CDR3 is 14 residues long. Looked up from germline, CDR1 is LGHNA and CDR2 is YSLEER. CDR3 region: CASSQGFKNSPLHF. CDR3 DNA: TGCGCCAGCAGCCAAGGGTTTAAGAATTCACCCCTCCACTTT.

The gene calls are TRBV12-3 or TRBV12-4 and TRBJ1-2; no firm D call. The CDR3 is 11 amino acids. The CDR3 DNA sequence: TGTACCGGACGGCCTAACTATGGCTACACCTTC. Translating it yields CTGRPNYGYTF.

This clonotype was counted between two and nine times. This chain uses TRBV2 with TRBJ2-5; the D gene is possibly TRBD1 (5 bases). Trimming took off 8 bases at V and 1 base at J, with 8 bases between the two ends. CDR3 length equals 12 residues. Looked up from germline, CDR1 is SNHLY and CDR2 is FYNNEI. The CDR3 nucleotides are TGTGCCAGCCAGGGTTTCCAAGAGACCCAGTACTTC. Encoded protein: CASQGFQETQYF.

The CDR3 DNA reads as TGCGCCAGCAGCACCCTAGCGGGAGATGGCTACAATGAGCAGTTCTTC. Translating it yields CASSTLAGDGYNEQFF. This sequence joins TRBV4-3 and TRBJ2-1, with 10 bases matching TRBD2. CDR1 and CDR2 from the germline V gene are LGHNA and YSLEER. The J segment lost 3 bases and the V segment lost 5 bases, leaving 7 bases of the junction unmatched. The CDR3 is 16 residues long.

In its sample, this clonotype was seen a few times. V and J are TRBV12-3 or TRBV12-4 and TRBJ2-5; 14 bases match TRBD2. The junction had 6 bases not matched to a gene; V was cut back by 4 bases and J by 5 bases. The CDR3 has 16 amino acids. Here the CDR3 reads CASSWTSGRSLETQYF. The CDR3 DNA reads as TGTGCCAGCAGTTGGACTAGCGGGAGGAGTCTGGAGACCCAGTACTTC.

The chain joins TRBV28 to TRBJ1-5; no definite D call. Between the trimmed V and J ends, which lost 2 bases and 3 bases, there was a span of 8 bases. The length of the CDR3 is 14 residues. CDR1 and CDR2 (germline): MDHEN, SYDVKM. CDR3 protein: CASSLPGPNQPQHF. CDR3 in DNA: TGTGCCAGCAGTTTACCAGGCCCCAATCAGCCCCAGCATTTT. Filled out from reference TRBV28 and TRBJ1-5, the complete variable domain reads DVKVTQSSRYLVKRTGEKVFLECVQDMDHENMFWYRQDPGLGLRLIYFSYDVKMKEKGDIPEGYSVSREKKERFSLILESASTNQTSMYLCASSLPGPNQPQHFGDGTRLSIL.

This clonotype was recorded many times. The CDR3 loop is CASSLRTSGLNEQFF. The CDR3 bases are TGTGCCAGCAGCCTTCGGACTAGCGGATTAAATGAGCAGTTCTTC. This chain links TRBV6-2 or TRBV6-3 with TRBJ2-1, with 10 bases that match TRBD2. V lost 6 bases to trimming and J lost 7 bases; unmatched junction nucleotides: 9. Germline CDR1 reads MNHEY; CDR2 reads SVGEGT. The CDR3 sequence is 15 residues long.

The table lists this clonotype with a few counts. The gene calls are TRBV7-3 and TRBJ2-2, with D perhaps assigned TRBD1 or TRBD2 (7 bases each). V shed 4 bases and J shed 4 bases, with 19 bases lying between them. The CDR3 has 17 amino acids. Germline CDR1 is SGHTA and CDR2 is FQGTGA. The CDR3 nucleotides read TGTGCCAGCAGCTCCCGAGGGGGCGGGAGCATCACCGGGGAGCTGTTTTTT. As protein: CASSSRGGGSITGELFF.

The genes are TRBV5-1 and TRBJ1-1, with 9 nucleotides matching TRBD1. Germline lookup yields CDR1 SGHRS and CDR2 YFSETQ. The CDR3 is 14 residues long. V lost 4 bases to trimming and J lost 5 bases; unmatched junction nucleotides: 6. The CDR3: CASSLYGQGTEAFF. Written as DNA, the CDR3 is TGCGCCAGCAGCCTATACGGACAGGGGACTGAAGCTTTCTTT.